The next 5 T cell receptor beta chains were all read from a single sample in a study of blood T cell repertoires in COVID-19. Libraries were prepared by immunoSEQ multiplex PCR; TCRdb keeps only in-frame clonotypes and omits some of them. This sample has roughly 160,000 clones, with 90% found just once. The sample was peripheral blood. These TCRs come from a man aged 50 to 60 with acute or convalescent COVID-19.

The genes are TRBV7-2 and TRBJ2-2; 7 bases map to TRBD1. Germline V CDR1 and CDR2: SGHTA, FQGNSA. The CDR3 is made up of 13 amino acids. The ends lost 11 bases at V and 3 bases at J; junction bases unmatched: 6. The CDR3 reads CAYRGAYTGELFF. In DNA form, the CDR3 reads TGTGCCTACAGGGGAGCGTACACCGGGGAGCTGTTTTTT.

This CDR3 reads CASSVSPAGELFF. CDR3 sequence (DNA): TGTGCCAGCAGTGTGAGCCCCGCCGGGGAGCTGTTTTTT. This chain connects TRBV2 to TRBJ2-2, with D hard to call. V lost 4 bases to trimming and J lost 6 bases, with 9 bases between them. This CDR3 comprises 13 residues. Germline CDR1 reads SNHLY; CDR2 reads FYNNEI.

This clone was observed once. CDR3 in DNA: TGCGCCAGCAGCTTGGTAAGGTCTAGCGGGAGCGAGACCCAGTACTTC. Translating gives CASSLVRSSGSETQYF. The gene calls are TRBV5-1 and TRBJ2-5, with TRBD2 identical over 10 bases. Germline V gene lookup returns CDR1 SGHRS and CDR2 YFSETQ. The length of the CDR3 is 16 residues. The trim removed 0 bases at V and 5 bases at J, leaving 7 bases unmatched.

The chain links TRBV5-1 to TRBJ2-1; D possibly corresponds to TRBD1 (6 bases). Deletions cut 0 bases from V and 4 bases from J, with 14 bases between. Germline CDR1 reads SGHRS; CDR2 reads YFSETQ. This CDR3 contains 16 residues. CDR3 loop: CASSLVGGTGYNEQFF. As DNA, the CDR3 is TGCGCCAGCAGCTTGGTAGGGGGTACCGGATACAATGAGCAGTTCTTC.

This chain connects TRBV7-9 to TRBJ2-7; 7 nucleotides align to TRBD1. The germline gives CDR1 SEHNR, CDR2 FQNEAQ (reference sequence). J lost 0 bases, V lost 2 bases, and 4 bases had no gene match. The CDR3 runs 15 residues. In DNA, the CDR3 is TGTGCCAGCAGCTTAACGGGACAGTTCTCCTACGAGCAGTACTTC. This translates into CASSLTGQFSYEQYF.